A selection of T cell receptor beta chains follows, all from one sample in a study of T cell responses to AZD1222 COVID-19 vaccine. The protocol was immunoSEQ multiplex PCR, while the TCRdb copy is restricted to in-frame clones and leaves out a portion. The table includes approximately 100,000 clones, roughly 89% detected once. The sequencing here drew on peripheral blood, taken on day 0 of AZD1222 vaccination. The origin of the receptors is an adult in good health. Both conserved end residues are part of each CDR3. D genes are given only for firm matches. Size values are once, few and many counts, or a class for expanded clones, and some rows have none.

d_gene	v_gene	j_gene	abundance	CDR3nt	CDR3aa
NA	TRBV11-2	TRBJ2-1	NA	TGTGCCAGCAGCTTGGACAGCTCCTACAATGAGCAGTTCTTC	CASSLDSSYNEQFF
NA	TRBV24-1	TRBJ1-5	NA	TGTGCCACCTCCGGGGGGCACAGCAATCAGCCCCAGCATTTT	CATSGGHSNQPQHF
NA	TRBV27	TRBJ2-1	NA	TGTGCCAGCAGTTTATTGAAAATGGCTAGCATTTACAATGAGCAGTTCTTC	CASSLLKMASIYNEQFF
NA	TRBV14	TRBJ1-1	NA	TGTGCCAGCAGCCGACAACTGAACACTGAAGCTTTCTTT	CASSRQLNTEAFF
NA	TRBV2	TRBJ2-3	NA	TGTGCCAGCAGTGAAGATGGGTGGAATACGCAGTATTTT	CASSEDGWNTQYF
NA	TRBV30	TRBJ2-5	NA	TGTGCCTGGACACCAGGGGAAGGCCAAGAGACCCAGTACTTC	CAWTPGEGQETQYF
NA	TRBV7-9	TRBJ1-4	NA	TGTGCCAGCAGCTTAGAGGTCGTCGAGGAACTGTTTTTT	CASSLEVVEELFF
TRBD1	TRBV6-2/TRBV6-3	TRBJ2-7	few	TGTGCCAGCAGCCTCAGGACAGGGGTAAGAAACGAGCAGTACTTC	CASSLRTGVRNEQYF
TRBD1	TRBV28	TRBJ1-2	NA	TGTGCCAGCAGTTCTCCTACGGGACAGGCGGCCGGCTACACCTTC	CASSSPTGQAAGYTF
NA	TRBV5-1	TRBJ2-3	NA	TGCGCCAGCAGCCCCGATGGGCACCCCACAGATACGCAGTATTTT	CASSPDGHPTDTQYF
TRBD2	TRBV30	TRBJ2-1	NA	TGTGCCTGGAGTGTGGTAGCGGGAGCCTGGGGAGAAAAGTTCTTC	CAWSVVAGAWGEKFF
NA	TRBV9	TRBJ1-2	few	TGTGCCAGCAGCGTGGGGGCGGGCGATGGCTACACCTTC	CASSVGAGDGYTF
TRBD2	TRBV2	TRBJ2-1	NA	TGTGCCAGCAGACTAGCGGCCAATGAGCAGTTCTTC	CASRLAANEQFF
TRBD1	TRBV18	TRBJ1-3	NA	TGTGCCAGCTCACCGCCGGGACAGGGAGTATACACCATATATTTT	CASSPPGQGVYTIYF
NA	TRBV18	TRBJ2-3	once	TGTGCCAGCTCACCTGGGATCACAGATACGCAGTATTTT	CASSPGITDTQYF
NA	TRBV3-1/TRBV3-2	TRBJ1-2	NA	TGTGCCAGCAGCCAAGATAGGGTGCATGGCTACACCTTC	CASSQDRVHGYTF
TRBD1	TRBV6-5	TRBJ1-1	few	TGTGCCAGTCAACAGGACAGGGGAGGGACTGAAGCTTTCTTT	CASQQDRGGTEAFF
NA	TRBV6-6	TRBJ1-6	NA	TGTGCCAGCAGACCAGAGGGGTCCTGGGGTTCACCCCTCCACTTT	CASRPEGSWGSPLHF
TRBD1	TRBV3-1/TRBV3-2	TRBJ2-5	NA	TGTGCCAGCAGCCTCCTGGGGGACAGTGGCTCGGAGACCCAGTACTTC	CASSLLGDSGSETQYF
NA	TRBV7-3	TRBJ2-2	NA	TGTGCCAGCAGCTTAAATGTCGGGGAGCTGTTTTTT	CASSLNVGELFF
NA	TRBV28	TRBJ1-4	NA	TGTGCCAGCAGTCCGTCGGGTCGTACTAATGAAAAACTGTTTTTT	CASSPSGRTNEKLFF
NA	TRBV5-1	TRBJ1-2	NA	TGCGCCAGCAGCTTCGGACCGGACAGATTACTGTATGGCTACACCTTC	CASSFGPDRLLYGYTF
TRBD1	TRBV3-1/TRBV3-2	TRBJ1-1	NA	TGTGCCAGCAGCCAAGGCAGGGGGGGGAACACTGAAGCTTTCTTT	CASSQGRGGNTEAFF
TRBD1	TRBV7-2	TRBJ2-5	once	TGTGCCAGCAGCTTAGTTAGGGCAGGGGGCCTGAAGACCCAGTACTTC	CASSLVRAGGLKTQYF
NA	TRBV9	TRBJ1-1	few	TGTGCCAGCAGCGTAACAGGGAAGGTCGCTGAAGCTTTCTTT	CASSVTGKVAEAFF
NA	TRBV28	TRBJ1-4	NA	TGTGCCAGCAGTTGGGCGACAGCAACTAATGAAAAACTGTTTTTT	CASSWATATNEKLFF
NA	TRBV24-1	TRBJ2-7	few	TGTGCCACCAGTGATTATGGAATGGGGTCCTACGAGCAGTACTTC	CATSDYGMGSYEQYF
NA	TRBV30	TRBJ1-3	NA	TGTGCCTGGAGCCTGCAAGGAAACACCATATATTTT	CAWSLQGNTIYF
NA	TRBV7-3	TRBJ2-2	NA	TGTGCCAGCAGCTTTTTCGGAGGGAGTACCACCGGGGAGCTGTTTTTT	CASSFFGGSTTGELFF
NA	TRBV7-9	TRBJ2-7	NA	TGTGCCAGCAGTTTCTGGGGCTCGGACGAGCAGTACTTC	CASSFWGSDEQYF
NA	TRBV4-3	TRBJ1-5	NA	TGCGCCAGCAGCCAAGATTGGAATAGCAATCAGCCCCAGCATTTT	CASSQDWNSNQPQHF
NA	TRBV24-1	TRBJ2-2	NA	TGTGCCACCAGTCGGGGGACCGGGGAGCTGTTTTTT	CATSRGTGELFF
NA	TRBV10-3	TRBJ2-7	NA	TGTGCCATCAGTGACAGCTCCTACGAGCAGTACTTC	CAISDSSYEQYF
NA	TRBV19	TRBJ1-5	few	TGTGCCTCAAACAATTTGGGTCTTGGTCAGCCCCAGCATTTT	CASNNLGLGQPQHF
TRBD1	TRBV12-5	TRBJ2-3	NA	TGTGCTAGTGGTTTCGGGGACAGGGCAGCAGATACGCAGTATTTT	CASGFGDRAADTQYF
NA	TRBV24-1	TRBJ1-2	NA	TGTGCCACCAGTGATTCTAGGAACTATGGCTACACCTTC	CATSDSRNYGYTF
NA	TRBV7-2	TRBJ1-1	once	TGTGCCAGCAGCTTAGATTGGGGCCCCAGCGCTGAAGCTTTCTTT	CASSLDWGPSAEAFF
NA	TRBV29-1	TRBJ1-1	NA	TGCAGCGTTGCCCTAAACACTGAAGCTTTCTTT	CSVALNTEAFF
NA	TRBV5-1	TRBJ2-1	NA	TGCGCCAGCAGCCCGGGCTTAGTTGCCGCACTGGGGAATGAGCAGTTCTTC	CASSPGLVAALGNEQFF
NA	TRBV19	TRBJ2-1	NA	TGTGCCAGTAGTATAGACAGAAGCTCCTACAATGAGCAGTTCTTC	CASSIDRSSYNEQFF
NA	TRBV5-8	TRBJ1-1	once	TGTGCCAGCAGCTTGGTCTGGGGATACACTGAAGCTTTCTTT	CASSLVWGYTEAFF
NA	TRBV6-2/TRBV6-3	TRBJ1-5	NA	TGTGCCAGCAGTTCTCAGGGGCTCGGGCTAGGCAATCAGCCCCAGCATTTT	CASSSQGLGLGNQPQHF